A selection of T cell receptor beta chains follows, all from one sample in a study of cytomegalovirus exposure and HLA in healthy donors. Assay used: immunoSEQ multiplex PCR; TCRdb lists only in-frame clones, some missing. The sample has fewer than 120,000 clones; roughly 86% are singletons. The sequenced material came from PBMCs. These receptors were obtained from a man aged 35-49 years in good health and CMV-seronegative. The CDR3 runs from the conserved cysteine through the conserved F or W. D genes are given only for firm matches. The size of a clone is reported for some rows only, either as once, few or many, or as a class for expanded clones.

>TRBV27|TRBJ1-1|TRBD1|-
TGTGCCAGCAGTCCCAGGGGGATGGACACTGAAGCTTTCTTT
CASSPRGMDTEAFF
>TRBV18|TRBJ1-2|-|-
TGTGCCAGCTCACCACGCGGGGCTTACGGCTACACCTTC
CASSPRGAYGYTF
>TRBV7-2|TRBJ2-7|TRBD1|-
TGTGCCAGCAGCTTAGTGGGACAGGGGTTGGACGAGCAGTACTTC
CASSLVGQGLDEQYF
>TRBV5-1|TRBJ1-2|-|once
TGCGCCAGCAGCTTGGTCCCGACAGACTATGGCTACACCTTC
CASSLVPTDYGYTF
>TRBV7-8|TRBJ1-2|-|-
TGTGCCAGCAGCTTAGGGGCTGGGGGGAGGAGAAACTATGGCTACACCTTC
CASSLGAGGRRNYGYTF
>TRBV5-6|TRBJ2-7|TRBD2|-
TGTGCCAGCAGCTTGGCTAGCGGGGGTCACTACGAGCAGTACTTC
CASSLASGGHYEQYF
>TRBV29-1|TRBJ1-3|TRBD1|-
TGCAGCGTCGGAGACAGGGTTTCTGGAAACACCATATATTTT
CSVGDRVSGNTIYF
>TRBV2|TRBJ2-7|TRBD1|-
TGTGCCAGCAGTTGGACAGGGATCTACGAGCAGTACTTC
CASSWTGIYEQYF
>TRBV5-6|TRBJ2-5|-|-
TGTGCCAGCAGCTTGACTGGGGCGAAAGAGACCCAGTACTTC
CASSLTGAKETQYF
>TRBV9|TRBJ1-1|-|-
TGTGCCAGCAGGGGGGGTGTAGGCACTGAAGCTTTCTTT
CASRGGVGTEAFF
>TRBV6-6|TRBJ1-4|-|-
TGTGCCAGCGCGGGGGATCAAACTAATGAAAAACTGTTTTTT
CASAGDQTNEKLFF
>TRBV15|TRBJ1-2|TRBD1|-
TGTGCCACCAGCTCCCGGACAGGGCGGGATGGCTACACCTTC
CATSSRTGRDGYTF
>TRBV30|TRBJ1-3|-|-
TGTGCCTGGAGAAGTCAGGGTCCAGGAAACACCATATATTTT
CAWRSQGPGNTIYF
>TRBV28|TRBJ1-5|TRBD1|-
TGTGCCAGCAGTTCCCCCCCGACAGGGGTATCAATCAGCAATCAGCCCCAGCATTTT
CASSSPPTGVSISNQPQHF
>TRBV6-1|TRBJ2-1|-|-
TGTGCCAGCAGTGCGACAGGAGACAATGAGCAGTTCTTC
CASSATGDNEQFF
>TRBV9|TRBJ2-1|TRBD2|-
TGTGCCAGCAGCCCACAAGGGCGGGGGGTCCCCAATGAGCAGTTCTTC
CASSPQGRGVPNEQFF
>TRBV1|TRBJ2-5|-|-
TGCACCAGCAGCCCCGTAGAGACCCAGTACTTC
CTSSPVETQYF
>TRBV13|TRBJ1-1|TRBD1|-
TGTGCCAGCAGCTCCCGATCCGGGACAGGGTTGAACACTGAAGCTTTCTTT
CASSSRSGTGLNTEAFF
>TRBV2|TRBJ1-2|-|-
TGTGCCAGCAGTCCAATCTGGGGGGAAATAATTTATGGCTACACCTTC
CASSPIWGEIIYGYTF
>TRBV5-4|TRBJ1-1|-|-
TGTGCCAGCAGCCCAGACGGGGGGGGAACCACTGAAGCTTTCTTT
CASSPDGGGTTEAFF
>TRBV5-1|TRBJ2-2|-|once
TGCGCCAGCAGCTTGACAGGCGGGGCCGGGGAGCTGTTTTTT
CASSLTGGAGELFF
>TRBV6-6|TRBJ1-2|-|-
TGTGCCAGCAGTTACTCGGGGACACCCGCTAACTATGGCTACACCTTC
CASSYSGTPANYGYTF
>TRBV5-5|TRBJ2-7|TRBD1|few
TGTGCCAGCACCCGACAGGGTAACTACGAGCAGTACTTC
CASTRQGNYEQYF
>TRBV18|TRBJ1-2|-|-
TGTGCCAGCTCACCCTTAACCCCCGGTGTGATTGGCTATGGCTACACCTTC
CASSPLTPGVIGYGYTF
>TRBV19|TRBJ1-2|-|-
TGTGCCAGTAGTAGAAGCGCGTTCCCAGCTAACTATGGCTACACCTTC
CASSRSAFPANYGYTF
>TRBV5-4|TRBJ1-6|-|-
TGTGCCAGCAGCTTAGGAGGGCAGGGTTCACCCCTCCACTTT
CASSLGGQGSPLHF
>TRBV5-1|TRBJ1-2|-|-
TGCGCCAGCAGCTCGGTGGAGAACTATGGCTACACCTTC
CASSSVENYGYTF
>TRBV28|TRBJ2-1|-|few
TGTGCCAGCAGTCTTACAGAGTACAATGAGCAGTTCTTC
CASSLTEYNEQFF
>TRBV4-1|TRBJ1-2|-|-
TGCGCCAGCAGCCTAATCAGGGCAGGCGGGGGTCACTATGGCTACACCTTC
CASSLIRAGGGHYGYTF
>TRBV30|TRBJ2-7|TRBD1|-
TGTGCCTGGGGACAGGGGGGTTACGAGCAGTACTTC
CAWGQGGYEQYF
>TRBV21-1|TRBJ1-1|-|-
TGTGCCAGCAGCAAAGAGGAGGGATTGGGTGAAGCTTTCTTT
CASSKEEGLGEAFF
>TRBV6-4|TRBJ2-1|TRBD2|-
TGTGCCAGCAGCGGACTAGCGGGGAGTAATGAGCAGTTCTTC
CASSGLAGSNEQFF
>TRBV2|TRBJ1-2|TRBD1|-
TGTGCCAGCCGCCCGGACAGGGGAGGAAACTATGGCTACACCTTC
CASRPDRGGNYGYTF
>TRBV7-2|TRBJ2-1|TRBD1|-
TGTGCCAGCACCCCGGGACAGGGGGCCGGTGAGCAGTTCTTC
CASTPGQGAGEQFF
>TRBV30|TRBJ2-7|-|-
TGTGCCTGGAGTGCGACAGGCTACGAGCAGTACTTC
CAWSATGYEQYF
>TRBV7-2|TRBJ1-1|-|-
TGTGCCAGCAGCTTACAGGGCTCGAGCACTGAAGCTTTCTTT
CASSLQGSSTEAFF
>TRBV6-1|TRBJ2-2|-|-
TGTGCCAGCAAGCTTAACTCGGGGGACACCGGGGAGCTGTTTTTT
CASKLNSGDTGELFF
>TRBV9|TRBJ2-3|TRBD2|few
TGTGCCAGCAGCCCACGACCGACAGACGGGACTACTAGAGATACGCAGTATTTT
CASSPRPTDGTTRDTQYF
>TRBV5-6|TRBJ2-5|-|-
TGTGCCAGCAGCTTGGGGCGGCAGACCCAGTACTTC
CASSLGRQTQYF
>TRBV29-1|TRBJ1-1|TRBD1|-
TGCAGCGTTGAGAGGGACAGGGAACCCGTGGCTTTCTTT
CSVERDREPVAFF
>TRBV4-2|TRBJ2-7|-|-
TGTGCCAGCAGCCCGGACAGCTCCTACGAGCAGTACTTC
CASSPDSSYEQYF
>TRBV6-1|TRBJ2-7|-|-
TGTGCCAGCAGTCCCGGCAGGGGCCGTACCTACGAGCAGTACTTC
CASSPGRGRTYEQYF
>TRBV4-1|TRBJ2-1|-|-
TGCGCCAGCAGCCAAAACAGAGCGGTGGGTAATGAGCAGTTCTTC
CASSQNRAVGNEQFF
>TRBV28|TRBJ1-4|-|-
TGTGCCAGCACCCGGGGGGTAGGGGAAAAACTGTTTTTT
CASTRGVGEKLFF
>TRBV6-1|TRBJ1-3|-|-
TGTGCCAGCAGTGTTGCAGTCTCTGGAAACACCATATATTTT
CASSVAVSGNTIYF
>TRBV30|TRBJ1-5|-|-
TGTGCCTGGGGGTTGACTGGGCAGGGGCCCCAGCATTTT
CAWGLTGQGPQHF
>TRBV5-1|TRBJ1-3|-|-
TGCGCCAGCGCGGAGTACTCTGGAAACACCATATATTTT
CASAEYSGNTIYF
>TRBV2|TRBJ1-5|-|-
TGTGCCAGCAGTGATTTGGCGACAACGCGGCCCCAGCATTTT
CASSDLATTRPQHF
>TRBV2|TRBJ1-2|TRBD1|-
TGTGCCAGCAGTGACCAAGGACAGGGAGGCTATGGCTACACCTTC
CASSDQGQGGYGYTF
>TRBV6-6|TRBJ2-1|-|-
TGTGCCAGCAGAAGGGGGTTAAATGAGCAGTTCTTC
CASRRGLNEQFF
>TRBV5-1|TRBJ2-7|TRBD2|-
TGCGCCAGCAGAAGTAGCGGGGGATCCTACGAGCAGTACTTC
CASRSSGGSYEQYF
>TRBV7-3|TRBJ2-3|-|-
TGTGCCAGCAGCCCGCGTGGTAAGGATACGCAGTATTTT
CASSPRGKDTQYF
>TRBV4-3|TRBJ2-7|-|-
TGCGCCAGCAGCCAAGAGGACACTTTTTCTGAGCAGTACTTC
CASSQEDTFSEQYF
>TRBV4-2|TRBJ2-5|TRBD2|-
TGTGCCAGCAGCCAATCCTCAGGGAGGGAAGAGACCCAGTACTTC
CASSQSSGREETQYF
>TRBV6-6|TRBJ1-1|-|-
TGTGCCAGCAGTACGACAGGTGAAGCTTTCTTT
CASSTTGEAFF